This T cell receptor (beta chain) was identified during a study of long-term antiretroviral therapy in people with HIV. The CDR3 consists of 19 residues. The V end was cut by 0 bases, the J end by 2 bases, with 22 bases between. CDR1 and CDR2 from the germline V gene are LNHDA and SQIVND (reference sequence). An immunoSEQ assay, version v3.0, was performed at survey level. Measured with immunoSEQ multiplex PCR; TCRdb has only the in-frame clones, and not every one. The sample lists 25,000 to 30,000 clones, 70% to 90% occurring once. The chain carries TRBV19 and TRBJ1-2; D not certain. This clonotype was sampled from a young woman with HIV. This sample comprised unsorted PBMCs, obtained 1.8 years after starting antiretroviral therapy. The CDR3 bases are TGTGCCAGTAGTATAGATCCTTTCTTTTTCAGCCCCTTCAACTATGGCTACACCTTC. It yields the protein CASSIDPFFFSPFNYGYTF.